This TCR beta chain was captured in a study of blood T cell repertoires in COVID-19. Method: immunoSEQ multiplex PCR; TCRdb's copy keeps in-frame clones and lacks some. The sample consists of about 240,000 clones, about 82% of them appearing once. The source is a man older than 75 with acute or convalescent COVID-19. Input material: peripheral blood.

CDR3 coding DNA: TGTGCCAGCAGTTACTTGGGACTCGAAGGGGGCTACACCTTC. As protein: CASSYLGLEGGYTF. The rearrangement links TRBV6-5 to TRBJ1-2; possible D gene TRBD1, 5 bases. Germline CDR1 MNHEY, CDR2 SVGAGI. The CDR3 is made up of 14 amino acids. Between the trimmed V and J ends, which lost 1 base and 8 bases, there was a span of 14 bases.